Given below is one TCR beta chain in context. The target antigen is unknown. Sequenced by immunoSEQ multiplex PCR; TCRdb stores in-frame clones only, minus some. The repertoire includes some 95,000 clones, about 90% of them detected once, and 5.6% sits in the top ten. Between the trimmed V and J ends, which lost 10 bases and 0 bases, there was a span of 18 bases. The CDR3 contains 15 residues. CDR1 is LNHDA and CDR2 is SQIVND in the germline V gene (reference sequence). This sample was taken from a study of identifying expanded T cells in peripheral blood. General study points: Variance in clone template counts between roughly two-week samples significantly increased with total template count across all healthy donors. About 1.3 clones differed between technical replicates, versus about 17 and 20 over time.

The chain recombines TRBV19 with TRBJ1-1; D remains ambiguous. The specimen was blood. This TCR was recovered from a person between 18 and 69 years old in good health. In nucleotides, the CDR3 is TGTGCCACCCAACCGAAGGAGGTAATGAACACTGAAGCTTTCTTT. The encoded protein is CATQPKEVMNTEAFF.